The source of this T cell receptor beta chain is a study of blood T cell repertoires in COVID-19 (dated by TCRdb to about 2020). At the level of the whole study: Samples from collaborators originated in the United States, Italy and Spain and spanned both the acute and convalescent phases of COVID-19. The dataset comprised deeply sampled blood TCRbeta repertoires from subjects exposed to, actively infected with, or recovered from COVID-19. Where available, HLA class I and class II types were taken from metadata supplied by the sample provider and were not determined by assay-based typing. Sample metadata almost always included a de-identified subject ID, COVID-19 status, age in years and sex. The material from the prospective study consisted of cDNA or gDNA derived from T cells, B-cell-depleted T cells, or PBMCs. Samples came from the ongoing ImmuneRACE study (first 160 participants) plus 1,254 subjects from 6 global collaborators. The repertoires were released in a freely available public database intended as a resource for research on the immune response to SARS-CoV-2.

A second Seattle source provided samples from volunteer blood donors who had recovered from COVID-19. Whole blood was collected in K2EDTA tubes by collaborating institutions according to the institutions' own protocols. Collaborator samples were shipped for TCRbeta analysis as frozen whole blood, isolated PBMCs, or DNA extracted from either sample type. TCRbeta CDR3 regions were amplified from genomic DNA using the immunoSEQ Assay, a bias-controlled multiplex PCR. For the original study's pipeline: Within the assay, amplification of reference gene primers was used to estimate how many nucleated cells each sample contained. To quantify the absolute abundance of each unique TCRbeta CDR3 rearrangement, sequence reads were collapsed and filtered. For each sample, productive Simpson clonality was calculated as the square root of Simpson's diversity index over productive rearrangements. TCRdb took over this immuneACCESS table, retaining in-frame rearrangements with V and J assigned. Such tables are incomplete; in checked studies, under half of the missing clones stem from an unresolved V gene, and the remainder is unexplained. Clone size and the V and J calls come from that table; the DNA yielded D and trimming. The sample yields around 280,000 clones; approximately 83% were counted once. The ten largest clones capture 2% to 2.5% of the sample.

Trimmed from V: 10 bases; trimmed from J: 2 bases; junction bases lacking a gene match: 8. The CDR3 goes from the cysteine to the phenylalanine over 13 residues. The entry retains the CDR3 DNA only, 39 bases that are in frame from base 1. For CDR1 and CDR2, the germline V gene lists MDHEN and SYDVKM. The paper's findings and limits, for the study overall: The amount of clinical and demographic metadata varied by source and participant and was provided uncurated.

About this clone: This clone's antigen is unknown. Per-base qualities were not stored, and no clone one base away is much larger.

The sequencing sample was made of peripheral blood. This sequence uses TRBV28 and TRBJ2-7, with TRBD1 matching 7 junction bases. This TCR was recovered from a woman aged 25 to 39 who had recovered from COVID-19. The CDR3 loop reads CATQGQATYEQYF. The nucleotide sequence is given as TGTGCCACCCAAGGACAGGCTACCTACGAGCAGTACTTC.